The sequence of this T cell receptor beta chain was determined in a study of OX40 agonist ivuxolimab in advanced cancers. Profiling relied on immunoSEQ multiplex PCR, and the TCRdb table lists in-frame clones only, not all of them. The table has 98,000 or so clones, approximately 94% seen once. The input for sequencing was CD4+ or CD8+ T cells sorted from blood, taken in a trial of the OX40 agonist ivuxolimab. The clonotype was recovered from an adult with an advanced solid tumor such as melanoma, head and neck, liver or kidney cancer.

Written as DNA, the CDR3 is TGTGCCAGCAGCGCGGGACAGGGTAAGAATTCACCCCTCCACTTT. This sequence encodes CASSAGQGKNSPLHF. This rearrangement joins TRBV9 to TRBJ1-6; 9 bases match TRBD1. Germline CDR1 and CDR2: SGDLS and YYNGEE. V gave up 3 bases and J gave up 7 bases; unmatched junction bases: 5. The CDR3 length is 15 residues.